The clone carrying this T cell receptor (beta chain) has a handful of counts. The antigen is undetermined. The sample comes from a study of regulatory T cells in long-lasting Graves disease. Study background: Patients met the persistent Graves' disease definition after over 5 years of antithyroid drugs with positive TSH receptor antibodies. Study-level points and caveats: Among samples with persistent disease, TRBV28, TRBJ1-2 and TRBJ2-5 were favored. Public clonotype sharing was higher in persistent than newly diagnosed patients.

Described time point: persistent/refractory GD, antithyroid drugs over 5 years with positive TRAb. The TCR library used RNA extracted from PBMCs. As a group, patients came from one endocrinology department in Xi'an, China. Building of the TCR beta libraries involved iRepertoire HTBI primers and Arm-PCR of CDR3 regions. TCRdb reprocessed the multiplex PCR reads via MiXCR and lists one record per CDR3 protein. Of roughly 450,000 distinct CDR3 sequences in the sample, 23% are singletons; the top ten hold roughly 30%. The CDR3 runs to 12 residues. From germline, CDR1 is SQVTM and CDR2 ANQGSEA. V gave up 3 bases and J gave up 8 bases, with 13 bases separating them.

Sequencing used peripheral blood mononuclear cells (PBMCs), obtained when the disease was refractory, from a patient treated with antithyroid drugs. The sequence was collected from a female donor with Graves disease. The gene calls are TRBV29-1 and TRBJ1-2; D possibly corresponds to TRBD1 (5 bases). Here the CDR3 reads CSVDLTDSGYTF. CDR3 in DNA: TGCAGCGTTGATCTGACAGACTCGGGCTACACCTTC. Based on the CDR3 plus reference TRBV29-1 and TRBJ1-2, the full variable domain is SAVISQKPSRDICQRGTSLTIQCQVDSQVTMMFWYRQQPGQSLTLIATANQGSEATYESGFVIDKFPISRPNLTFSTLTVSNMSPEDSSIYLCSVDLTDSGYTFGSGTRLTVV.